A single sample is the source of the 23 T cell receptor beta chains below, sequenced in a study of vaccination effects on CD4 cells after COVID-19. Profiling relied on immunoSEQ multiplex PCR, and the TCRdb table lists in-frame clones only, not all of them. The sample yields some 31,000 clones, roughly 75% seen once. Their antigens remain unidentified. Upon completion of about eleven days in culture, CD4+ T cells were isolated. Sometime from March through December 2020, the person acquired a SARS-CoV-2 infection that PCR confirmed. Either the BNT162b2 or mRNA-1273 vaccine was given to participants in two doses. Specimen: CD4+ T cells from PBMCs cultured without peptide, collected after COVID-19 vaccination. These receptors came from a human donor who had a prior SARS-CoV-2 infection.

Comment on this clone: The DNA is left out, because the CDR3 cannot be placed on it with certainty; the CDR3 is given as TCRdb lists it. V usage is TRBV5-1 and J usage is TRBJ1-2; the table gives TRBD1 as D, unverified against the DNA. CDR1 is SGHRS, CDR2 YFSETQ, per germline. The CDR3 has 12 residues if both end residues are counted. CDR3 sequence reads: CASSVGQGSETF.

CDR3 DNA: TGTGCCAGCAGTCCGACAGGGACCTATGGCTACACCTTC. This translates into CASSPTGTYGYTF. V and J are TRBV12-3 or TRBV12-4 and TRBJ1-2; 7 bases align to TRBD1. V was pared by 5 bases and J by 4 bases, with 4 bases of the junction left unmatched. The CDR3 spans 13 residues.

The V gene is TRBV3-1 (or the pseudogene TRBV3-2), the J gene TRBJ2-3; possible D gene TRBD1, 5 bases. V gave up 1 base and J gave up 6 bases, with 14 bases separating them. The germline gives CDR1 LGHDT, CDR2 YNNKEL (reference sequence). The CDR3 length is 15 residues. The CDR3 is CASSQGLRGWDTQYF. CDR3 DNA sequence: TGTGCCAGCAGCCAAGGCCTTAGGGGCTGGGATACGCAGTATTTT.

V usage is TRBV5-8 and J usage is TRBJ1-3; 7 bases map to TRBD1. The ends lost 4 bases at V and 9 bases at J; junction bases unmatched: 10. Germline values: CDR1 SGHTS, CDR2 YDEGEE. CDR3 length: 14 amino acids. CDR3 in DNA: TGTGCCAGCAGCGCCGGGACAGTAGTTTCCACCATATATTTT. Translating it yields CASSAGTVVSTIYF.

Here the CDR3 reads CARGRGRETQYF. In nucleotides, the CDR3 is TGTGCTAGGGGCAGGGGGAGAGAGACCCAGTACTTC. V gene TRBV12-5 combines with J gene TRBJ2-5, with 7 nucleotides matching TRBD1. Germline CDR1 and CDR2: LGHNT and FRNRAP. CDR3 length: 12 amino acids. V shed 9 bases, J shed 4 bases, and the junction held 5 bases outside the gene matches.

The chain joins TRBV4-3 to TRBJ2-2, with 8 bases that match TRBD2. Germline CDR1 reads LGHNA; CDR2 reads YSLEER. This CDR3 has 14 amino acids. Trimming took 4 bases from V and 3 from J; bases not matched to a gene: 1. The CDR3 DNA is TGCGCCAGCAGCCCGCGGGAGGACACCGGGGAGCTGTTTTTT. Protein: CASSPREDTGELFF.

The rearrangement joins TRBV7-9 to TRBJ2-7; no reliable D call. The CDR3 consists of 15 residues. Deletions cut 2 bases from V and 3 bases from J, with 14 bases between. CDR1 is SEHNR and CDR2 is FQNEAQ in the germline V gene (reference sequence). The CDR3 spells CASSLKEGQDYEQYF. The CDR3 bases are TGTGCCAGCAGCTTAAAAGAAGGGCAGGACTACGAGCAGTACTTC.

The V and J genes are TRBV9 and TRBJ2-7, with 9 bases lining up with TRBD2. V lost 0 bases and J lost 3; bases outside the gene matches: 4. CDR3 length: 15 residues. Germline V gives CDR1 SGDLS, CDR2 YYNGEE. CDR3: CASSVGRGGLYEQYF. The DNA of the CDR3 is TGTGCCAGCAGCGTAGGGCGGGGGGGCCTCTACGAGCAGTACTTC.

V is TRBV7-6 and J is TRBJ2-7, with D possibly TRBD1 on 6 matching bases. V lost 1 base and J lost 2, with 12 bases in between. Germline V CDR1 and CDR2: SGHVS, FNYEAQ. The CDR3 has 15 residues. The CDR3 DNA is TGTGCCAGCAGCTTAGATGACAGGAGGCCCTACGAGCAGTACTTC. It translates to CASSLDDRRPYEQYF.

V is TRBV2 and J is TRBJ2-3, with 10 bases matching TRBD2. Trimming cost V 5 bases and J 1 base; bases outside gene matches: 15. The CDR3 spans 19 residues. CDR1 is SNHLY, CDR2 FYNNEI, per germline. The DNA for the CDR3 is TGTGCCAGCAGTCAGCGGGGGGGCGGTATATCTCTGGGCACAGATACGCAGTATTTT. Protein product: CASSQRGGGISLGTDTQYF.

The rearrangement joins TRBV3-1 (or the pseudogene TRBV3-2) to TRBJ1-2, with TRBD1 as a possible D gene (5 bases). CDR1 is LGHDT and CDR2 is YNNKEL in the germline V gene (reference sequence). Trimming cost V 2 bases and J 3 bases, with 22 bases left between them. CDR3 length: 18 amino acids. The CDR3 spells CASSQPNGAPPVHYGYTF. Written as DNA, the CDR3 is TGTGCCAGCAGCCAACCTAACGGGGCCCCCCCGGTACACTATGGCTACACCTTC.

The V gene is TRBV5-1, the J gene TRBJ1-6, with D uncertain. Germline V gene data show CDR1 as SGHRS and CDR2 as YFSETQ. The length of the CDR3 is 13 residues. Trimming left V 0 bases short and J 4 bases short, with 2 bases between. The CDR3 sequence is CASSLGYNSPLHF. In DNA form, the CDR3 reads TGCGCCAGCAGCTTGGGGTATAATTCACCCCTCCACTTT.

The V and J genes are TRBV10-3 and TRBJ1-1, with D possibly being TRBD1 (5 bases). Trimming shortened V by 3 bases and J by 4 bases, and 21 bases separated the two germline ends. CDR1 ENHRY and CDR2 SYGVKD come from the germline V gene. The CDR3 is 17 residues long. The CDR3 sequence: CAISDNIQPRQSTEAFF. DNA for the CDR3: TGTGCCATCAGTGACAATATACAACCAAGACAGAGCACTGAAGCTTTCTTT.

The rearrangement uses TRBV7-9 and TRBJ2-5; D may be TRBD1 (5 bases). V dropped 5 bases and J dropped 2 bases, with 9 bases sitting between them. CDR1 is SEHNR and CDR2 is FQNEAQ in the germline V gene (reference sequence). The CDR3 has 13 amino acids. CDR3 bases: TGTGCCAGCAGCCCCACAGGTCAAGAGACCCAGTACTTC. Encoded protein: CASSPTGQETQYF.

This clone was observed a few times. CDR3 residues: CASRRDAVTNEQFF. Written as DNA, the CDR3 is TGCGCCAGCAGACGAGACGCAGTAACGAATGAGCAGTTCTTC. The chain uses TRBV5-1 and TRBJ2-1; no definite D call. The germline V gene has CDR1 SGHRS and CDR2 YFSETQ. The CDR3 is 14 residues long. V was trimmed by 5 bases and J by 7 bases, leaving 16 bases between them.

This clone was picked up one time. V usage is TRBV30 and J usage is TRBJ1-6, with D hard to call. Trimming pared 0 bases from V and 7 bases from J, leaving 13 bases between. This CDR3 contains 15 residues. Germline V gene data show CDR1 as GTSNPN and CDR2 as SVGIG (reference sequence). CDR3 amino acids: CAWSVEVGRNSPLHF. Written as DNA, the CDR3 is TGTGCCTGGAGTGTAGAGGTCGGACGGAATTCACCCCTCCACTTT. Filled out from reference TRBV30 and TRBJ1-6, the complete variable domain reads SQTIHQWPATLVQPVGSPLSLECTVEGTSNPNLYWYRQAAGRGLQLLFYSVGIGQISSEVPQNLSASRPQDRQFILSSKKLLLSDSGFYLCAWSVEVGRNSPLHFGNGTRLTVT.

The chain uses TRBV30 and TRBJ1-6; tentative D call: TRBD1 (5 bases). The CDR3 contains 16 residues. CDR1 GTSNPN and CDR2 SVGIG come from the germline V gene (reference sequence). With 1 base removed from V and 9 bases from J, the gap between germline ends came to 19 bases. The CDR3 loop is CAWSAPARQRGSPLHF. Written as DNA, the CDR3 is TGTGCCTGGAGTGCCCCGGCCCGACAGAGAGGTTCACCCCTCCACTTT.

This clone was seen more than once but under ten times. The gene calls are TRBV28 and TRBJ1-5; no reliable D call. The V end lost 2 bases, the J end lost 7 bases, and 12 bases lay between the germline ends. CDR1 and CDR2 from the germline V gene are MDHEN and SYDVKM. The CDR3 extends over 14 amino acids. The CDR3 coding sequence is TGTGCCAGCAGTTTAATCTCTTTCCAACAGCCCCAGCATTTT. Protein product: CASSLISFQQPQHF.

J is TRBJ2-7 and V is TRBV12-3 or TRBV12-4, with a possible D match to TRBD1 (6 bases). Trimming took 5 bases from V and 6 from J, leaving 11 bases between them. The CDR3 sequence is 12 residues long. The CDR3: CASSNRGGEQYF. Here the CDR3 DNA reads TGTGCCAGCAGTAACCGAGGGGGCGAGCAGTACTTC.

J is TRBJ2-1 and V is TRBV7-8; the D gene is possibly TRBD2 (5 bases). Germline CDR1 reads SGHVS; CDR2 reads FQNEAQ. The germline V and J ends were trimmed by 1 base and 7 bases, with 26 bases remaining between them. The CDR3 is 19 amino acids. The CDR3 loop reads CASSLGRFLANSVTNEQFF. The CDR3 nucleotides are TGTGCCAGCAGCTTAGGCAGGTTCCTAGCCAATAGTGTTACTAATGAGCAGTTCTTC.

J is TRBJ1-1 and V is TRBV5-4; D is unclear. Deletions cut 3 bases from V and 1 base from J, with 7 bases between. The CDR3 totals 13 residues. Germline CDR1 is SGHNT and CDR2 is YYREEE (reference sequence). CDR3: CASSSAPNTEAFF. CDR3 bases: TGTGCCAGCAGCTCCGCCCCGAACACTGAAGCTTTCTTT.

The J gene is TRBJ1-1, the V gene TRBV14, with 9 bases aligning to TRBD1. There are 13 residues in the CDR3. With 6 bases clipped from V and 3 bases from J, the junction kept 2 bases outside the gene matches. Germline V CDR1 and CDR2: SGHDN, FVKESK. CDR3 loop: CASRRTGDTEAFF. CDR3 in DNA: TGTGCCAGCAGGCGGACAGGGGACACTGAAGCTTTCTTT.

This clone has just one count. The V and J genes are TRBV10-3 and TRBJ1-2; 7 bases align to TRBD1. The CDR3 runs to 14 residues. V lost 5 bases to trimming and J lost 6 bases; unmatched junction nucleotides: 9. The V gene's germline CDR1 is ENHRY and CDR2 SYGVKD. CDR3 coding DNA: TGTGCCATCAGTTCGACAGGGAGAGTGGATGGCTACACCTTC. Protein product: CAISSTGRVDGYTF.